This T cell receptor (beta chain) was sequenced for a study of CD8+ T cells in alopecia areata. Study-wide background: Donor skin was harvested from roughly 6-13-month-old C3H/HeJ mice with spontaneous alopecia and grafted onto approximately 6-11-week-old female C3H/HeJ recipients. Whole-study findings and limits: Lesional tissue from the scalp (especially in alopecia totalis/universalis) showed higher clonality than normal scalp. Mice showed TCR sharing more clearly than patients did, possibly owing to HLA. Scalp samples also yield sequences of resident alphabeta T cells from normal skin.

The sample holds a few counts of this clone. What it binds is not known. Mouse gene names apply. The sequenced fragment ends 4 residues before the CDR3 boundary, so the rest is inferred from the germline J gene. Pooled cutaneous lymph node cells were sorted using CD4, CD8alpha, NKG2D, NKG2ACE and other markers. V shed 1 base and J 1 base; nucleotides not matched to a gene: 3. Looked up from germline, CDR1 is GKSSPN and CDR2 is SITVG. The CDR3 is 15 residues long. Extracted from the samples, RNA was reverse transcribed into cDNA to serve as the sequencing template. Assay used: immunoSEQ multiplex PCR; TCRdb lists only in-frame clones, some missing. Sampling found approximately 300,000 clones, none seen once.

This receptor was obtained from a C3H/HeJ mouse with alopecia areata. This mouse strain has H2-k as its MHC haplotype. This chain joins TRBV31 and TRBJ1-1; 10 bases fit TRBD1. Material for sequencing was CD4+ T cells sorted from a lymph node. The DNA read from the CDR3 is TGTGCCTGGAGTCCTAGGGACAGGGGAAACACA. This encodes CAWSPRDRGNT. The CDR3, in full, reads CAWSPRDRGNTEVFF.